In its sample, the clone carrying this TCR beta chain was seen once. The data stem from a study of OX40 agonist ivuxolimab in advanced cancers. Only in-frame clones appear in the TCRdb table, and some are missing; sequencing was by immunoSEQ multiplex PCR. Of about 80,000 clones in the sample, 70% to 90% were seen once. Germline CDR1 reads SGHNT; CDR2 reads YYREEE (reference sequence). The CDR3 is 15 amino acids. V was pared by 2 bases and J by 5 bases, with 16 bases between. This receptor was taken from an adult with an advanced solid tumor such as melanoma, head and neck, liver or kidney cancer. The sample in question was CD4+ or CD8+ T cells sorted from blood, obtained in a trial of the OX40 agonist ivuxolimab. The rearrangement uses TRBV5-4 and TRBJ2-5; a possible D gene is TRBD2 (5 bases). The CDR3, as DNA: TGTGCCAGCAGCTTTTGGAGCCTCCGAGGGGAGACCCAGTACTTC. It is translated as CASSFWSLRGETQYF.